The 14 T cell receptor beta chains given below trace back to one sample, sequenced in a study of T cells in localized non-small cell lung cancer. Assay used: immunoSEQ multiplex PCR; TCRdb lists only in-frame clones, some missing. The sample includes fewer than 40,000 clones, about 90% of them seen just once. The specimen comprised peripheral blood mononuclear cells, sampled before any cancer treatment. Receptors originate from a man aged 35 to 69 with stage III lung adenocarcinoma.

V gene TRBV15 combines with J gene TRBJ2-7; the D gene is possibly TRBD2 (6 bases). From germline, CDR1 is LNHNV and CDR2 YYDKDF (reference sequence). The CDR3 contains 15 residues. V was shortened by 1 base and J by 0 bases, with 10 bases between the two germline ends. The CDR3 DNA reads TGTGCCACCAGCAGAGGCGGGGCTAGCTCCTACGAGCAGTACTTC. It encodes CATSRGGASSYEQYF.

The gene calls are TRBV7-3 and TRBJ1-6; D might be TRBD1 (6 bases). Trimming took off 5 bases at V and 0 bases at J, with 8 bases between the two ends. The CDR3 has 15 residues. Germline values: CDR1 SGHTA, CDR2 FQGTGA. CDR3 region: CASSVDSSYNSPLHF. The CDR3 coding sequence is TGTGCCAGCAGCGTGGACAGCTCCTATAATTCACCCCTCCACTTT.

This clone occurred once. This chain uses TRBV10-3 with TRBJ1-1; D ambiguous. The CDR3 totals 13 residues. Trimming pared 0 bases from V and 3 bases from J, leaving 5 bases between. Germline CDR1 reads ENHRY; CDR2 reads SYGVKD. In DNA, the CDR3 is TGTGCCATCAGTGAGTCTCGGGACACTGAAGCTTTCTTT. Protein: CAISESRDTEAFF.

The chain uses TRBV14 and TRBJ2-4; the match to TRBD1 covers 8 bases. The CDR3 consists of 18 residues. V shed 1 base, J shed 0 bases, and the junction held 8 bases outside the gene matches. The germline V gene encodes CDR1 SGHDN and CDR2 FVKESK. The DNA of the CDR3 is TGTGCCAGCAGCCAAGTGAAGGACAGGGCTCAAGCCAAAAACATTCAGTACTTC. This translates into CASSQVKDRAQAKNIQYF.

This clone was detected a few times. V is TRBV4-3 and J is TRBJ2-3; a possible D gene is TRBD2 (6 bases). The CDR3 has 17 amino acids. V was clipped by 4 bases and J by 1 base, with 18 bases between them. Per germline, CDR1 LGHNA and CDR2 YSLEER. The CDR3 protein is CASSPSQEGGGTDTQYF. The DNA of the CDR3 is TGCGCCAGCAGCCCCTCCCAGGAGGGAGGAGGCACAGATACGCAGTATTTT.

V is TRBV7-9 and J is TRBJ1-1; D is ambiguous. The V gene's germline CDR1 is SEHNR and CDR2 FQNEAQ (reference sequence). Deletions cut 1 base from V and 2 bases from J, with 5 bases between. The CDR3 is 13 amino acids. In DNA, the CDR3 is TGTGCCAGCAGCTTAGGAGCTAACACTGAAGCTTTCTTT. Translation gives CASSLGANTEAFF.

This clone came up once. The chain uses TRBV7-3 and TRBJ2-6; no clear D gene. This CDR3 spans 14 amino acids. Per germline, CDR1 SGHTA and CDR2 FQGTGA. V lost 1 base, J lost 1 base, and 2 bases lay in between. The CDR3 loop is CASSLMSGANVLTF. DNA for the CDR3: TGTGCCAGCAGCTTAATGTCTGGGGCCAACGTCCTGACTTTC.

This clone came up a few times. The CDR3 is CASSQDPGRHNEKLFF. The CDR3 bases are TGCGCCAGCAGCCAAGATCCCGGCAGACATAATGAAAAACTGTTTTTT. This chain connects TRBV4-1 to TRBJ1-4; D is uncertain. CDR1 MGHRA and CDR2 YSYEKL come from the germline V gene. CDR3 length: 16 residues. V was clipped by 0 bases and J by 4 bases, with 12 bases between them.

The chain recombines TRBV4-3 with TRBJ2-5; a weak D match, TRBD1 (5 bases). This CDR3 is built from 16 residues. Germline V CDR1 and CDR2: LGHNA, YSLEER. V lost 1 base to trimming and J lost 3 bases, with 15 bases between them. CDR3 in DNA: TGCGCCAGCAGCCAAGCAAGTTGGGCAGGGAAAGAGACCCAGTACTTC. Its translation: CASSQASWAGKETQYF.

The CDR3 here is CASSLQGTWYNEQFF. As DNA, the CDR3 is TGTGCCAGCAGCTTGCAGGGGACTTGGTACAATGAGCAGTTCTTC. V usage is TRBV7-8 and J usage is TRBJ2-1; perhaps D is TRBD1 or TRBD2 (6 bases each). CDR1 and CDR2 from the germline V gene are SGHVS and FQNEAQ. CDR3 length equals 15 residues. V lost 3 bases, J lost 4 bases, and 13 bases lay in between. Full variable domain (remainder filled in from reference TRBV7-8 and TRBJ2-1): GAGVSQSPRYKVAKRGQDVALRCDPISGHVSLFWYQQALGQGPEFLTYFQNEAQLDKSGLPSDRFFAERPEGSVSTLKIQRTQQEDSAVYLCASSLQGTWYNEQFFGPGTRLTVL.

The chain is built from TRBV19 and TRBJ2-7, with a possible D match to TRBD2 (6 bases). The V end was cut by 7 bases, the J end by 1 base, with 11 bases between. The CDR3 is made up of 13 amino acids. Per germline, CDR1 LNHDA and CDR2 SQIVND (reference sequence). The CDR3 here is CASIDGLSYEQYF. The CDR3 DNA reads as TGTGCCAGTATTGACGGACTATCCTACGAGCAGTACTTC.

The chain recombines TRBV4-2 with TRBJ1-4, with D uncertain. The V and J ends lost 0 bases and 4 bases respectively, with 12 bases between them. The germline V gene has CDR1 LGHNA and CDR2 YNFKEQ. This CDR3 is 16 amino acids long. DNA of the CDR3: TGTGCCAGCAGCCAAGAACGGTGGGGAGGTAATGAAAAACTGTTTTTT. As protein: CASSQERWGGNEKLFF.

The chain carries TRBV19 and TRBJ2-2; D perhaps matches TRBD1 (6 bases). This CDR3 is built from 16 residues. The V end was cut by 7 bases, the J end by 6 bases, with 21 bases between. Germline loops: CDR1 LNHDA, CDR2 SQIVND (reference sequence). The DNA for the CDR3 is TGTGCCAGTAAGCTCCGGGCAGACAGGCGGGCCGGGGAGCTGTTTTTT. This translates into CASKLRADRRAGELFF.

The V call is TRBV6-4, the J call TRBJ2-2, with D hard to call. CDR1 is MRHNA and CDR2 is SNTAGT in the germline V gene. CDR3 length equals 14 residues. Between the trimmed V and J ends, which lost 6 bases and 2 bases, there was a span of 10 bases. The CDR3: CASSKDENTGELFF. As DNA, the CDR3 is TGTGCCAGCAGCAAAGACGAAAACACCGGGGAGCTGTTTTTT.